The TCR beta chain described here comes from a study of high-grade serous ovarian cancer treatment subgroups. General study results and limits: Tumors within one patient showed repertoire similarity of roughly 0.1 to 0.8. Only CDR3 was analyzed; CDR1 and CDR2 were not.

The CDR3 loop spans 15 amino acids. Trimming took 2 bases from V and 8 from J, leaving 15 bases between them. Germline V gene lookup returns CDR1 KGHSH and CDR2 LQKENI. Libraries were prepared by immunoSEQ multiplex PCR; TCRdb keeps only in-frame clonotypes and omits some of them. The table records about 8,600 clones, about 78% of them present only once. The tumor samples were collected prior to definitive surgery or chemotherapy. As concerns this clone: What it recognizes is unknown.

The sequenced sample was tumor tissue. The sequence came from a human donor with high-grade serous ovarian cancer. V gene TRBV18 combines with J gene TRBJ1-4; D is ambiguous. The CDR3 here is CASSPNPGRGEKLFF. The CDR3 bases are TGTGCCAGCTCACCAAACCCGGGAAGAGGCGAAAAACTGTTTTTT. The full variable domain, completed using reference TRBV18 and TRBJ1-4, is NAGVMQNPRHLVRRRGQEARLRCSPMKGHSHVYWYRQLPEEGLKFMVYLQKENIIDESGMPKERFSAEFPKEGPSILRIQQVVRGDSAAYFCASSPNPGRGEKLFFGSGTQLSVL.